The subject of this entry is one T cell receptor (beta chain). The antigen remains unidentified. Profiled with immunoSEQ multiplex PCR; TCRdb holds only in-frame clones, not every one. In the table there are 50,000 to 75,000 clones, about 70% of which are singletons. This entry comes from a study of T cell responses to AZD1222 COVID-19 vaccine. Study conclusions and caveats: Recipients of two AZD1222 doses showed rising Spike-specific TCR breadth and depth.

Germline V gene lookup returns CDR1 SGHNT and CDR2 YYREEE (reference sequence). This CDR3 spans 13 amino acids. Trimming stripped 1 base from V and 7 bases from J, with 11 bases between. This TCR was sampled from an adult in good health. The input for sequencing was peripheral blood, taken on day 0 of AZD1222 vaccination. The chain carries TRBV5-4 and TRBJ1-1; D is possibly TRBD1 (5 bases). The CDR3 here is CASSLRGAIEAFF. The CDR3 region has the DNA TGTGCCAGCAGCTTGAGAGGGGCGATTGAAGCTTTCTTT.